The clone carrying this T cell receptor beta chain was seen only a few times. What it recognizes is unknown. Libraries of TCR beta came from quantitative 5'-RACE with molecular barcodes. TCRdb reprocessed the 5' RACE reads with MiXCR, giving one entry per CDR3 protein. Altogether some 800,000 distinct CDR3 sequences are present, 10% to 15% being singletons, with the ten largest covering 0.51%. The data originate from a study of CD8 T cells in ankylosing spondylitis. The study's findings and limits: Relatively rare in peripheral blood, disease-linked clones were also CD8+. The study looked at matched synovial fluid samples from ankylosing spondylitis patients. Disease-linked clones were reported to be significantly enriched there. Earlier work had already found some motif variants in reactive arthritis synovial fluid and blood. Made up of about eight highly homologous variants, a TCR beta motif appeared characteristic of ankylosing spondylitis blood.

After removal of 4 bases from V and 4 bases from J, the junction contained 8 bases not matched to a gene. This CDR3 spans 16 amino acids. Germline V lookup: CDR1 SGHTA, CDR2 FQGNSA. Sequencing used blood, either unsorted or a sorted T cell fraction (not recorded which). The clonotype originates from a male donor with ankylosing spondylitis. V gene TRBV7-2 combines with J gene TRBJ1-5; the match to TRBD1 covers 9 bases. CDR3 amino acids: CASSSRTGALNQPQHF. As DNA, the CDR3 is TGTGCCAGCAGCTCCCGGACAGGGGCTCTAAATCAGCCCCAGCATTTT. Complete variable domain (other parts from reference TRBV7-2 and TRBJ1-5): GAGVSQSPSNKVTEKGKDVELRCDPISGHTALYWYRQSLGQGLEFLIYFQGNSAPDKSGLPSDRFSAERTGGSVSTLTIQRTQQEDSAVYLCASSSRTGALNQPQHFGDGTRLSIL.